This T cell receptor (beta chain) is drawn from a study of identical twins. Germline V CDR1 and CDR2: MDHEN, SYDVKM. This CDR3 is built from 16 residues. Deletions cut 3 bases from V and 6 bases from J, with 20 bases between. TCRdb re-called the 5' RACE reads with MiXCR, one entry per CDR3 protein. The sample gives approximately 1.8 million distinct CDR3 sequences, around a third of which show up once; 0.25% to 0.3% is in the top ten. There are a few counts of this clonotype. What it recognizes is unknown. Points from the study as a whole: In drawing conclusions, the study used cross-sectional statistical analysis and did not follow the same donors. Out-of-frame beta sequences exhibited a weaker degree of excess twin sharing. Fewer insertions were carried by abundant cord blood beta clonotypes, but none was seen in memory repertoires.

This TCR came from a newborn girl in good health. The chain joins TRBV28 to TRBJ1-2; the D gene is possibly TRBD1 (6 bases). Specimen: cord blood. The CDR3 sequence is CASSFQSGGGRNGYTF. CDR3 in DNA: TGTGCCAGCAGTTTTCAGTCGGGGGGCGGTAGGAATGGCTACACCTTC.